The 14 T cell receptor beta chains in this list originate from one sample, sequenced in a study of blood T cell repertoires in COVID-19 (TCRdb year 2020). The method behind the library was the immunoSEQ multiplex PCR assay. What TCRdb holds here is the immuneACCESS table cut down to in-frame rearrangements. Part of the clones is not present; checked against another copy, under half of the missing clones reflect an unresolved V gene, and the others are unexplained. This sample holds fewer than 250,000 clones; 85% were observed only once. The top ten clonotypes cover over 5.5% of the sample. Sequencing was done on a sample of peripheral blood. Receptor source: a woman aged 55-75 years with active or convalescent COVID-19.

V and J are TRBV7-2 and TRBJ1-2; no definite D call. Germline lookup yields CDR1 SGHTA and CDR2 FQGNSA. Trimming left V 5 bases short and J 1 base short, with 11 bases between. This CDR3 comprises 14 residues. The CDR3 loop reads CASSPSRHNYGYTF. The CDR3 DNA follows: TGTGCCAGCAGCCCGAGCCGACATAACTATGGCTACACCTTC.

This clone was counted between two and nine times. This chain connects TRBV5-6 to TRBJ2-1; TRBD2 might be the D (6 bases). V was trimmed by 4 bases and J by 7 bases, leaving 18 bases between them. CDR3 length equals 15 residues. Germline CDR1 SGHDT, CDR2 YYEEEE. CDR3 sequence: CASSPGPGVRNEQFF. CDR3 DNA: TGTGCCAGCAGCCCGGGCCCGGGGGTACGGAATGAGCAGTTCTTC.

The chain couples TRBV6-5 to TRBJ1-1; D gene ambiguous. V shed 0 bases and J shed 0 bases, with 11 bases lying between them. Germline CDR1 reads MNHEY; CDR2 reads SVGAGI. This CDR3 region has 16 residues. CDR3 nucleotides: TGTGCCAGCAGTTACTCGGGCCCCTATATGAACACTGAAGCTTTCTTT. This translates into CASSYSGPYMNTEAFF.

CDR3 protein: CASRTGFGFVAEAFF. For the CDR3, the DNA is TGTGCCAGCAGAACAGGGTTCGGTTTTGTCGCTGAAGCTTTCTTT. The chain has TRBV9 and TRBJ1-1; D is possibly TRBD1 (6 bases). The germline V gene has CDR1 SGDLS and CDR2 YYNGEE. Trimming pared 5 bases from V and 6 bases from J, leaving 20 bases between. The CDR3 has 15 residues.

The V gene is TRBV20-1, the J gene TRBJ2-3; 10 nucleotides match TRBD2. V lost 3 bases and J lost 0; bases outside the gene matches: 3. Looked up from germline, CDR1 is DFQATT and CDR2 is SNEGSKA (reference sequence). The CDR3 covers 15 residues. The CDR3 sequence: CSASILAGSTDTQYF. CDR3 sequence (DNA): TGCAGTGCTAGTATACTAGCGGGGAGCACAGATACGCAGTATTTT.

V usage is TRBV6-5 and J usage is TRBJ1-6; the match to TRBD1 covers 7 bases. The CDR3 consists of 15 residues. CDR1 is MNHEY, CDR2 SVGAGI, per germline. The V and J ends lost 2 bases and 4 bases, in that order; junction bases with no gene match: 2. The CDR3 region is CASSYLGQYNSPLHF. CDR3 DNA sequence: TGTGCCAGCAGTTACCTGGGACAGTATAATTCACCCCTCCACTTT.

The chain recombines TRBV11-3 with TRBJ1-1; weak D call: TRBD1 (6 bases). The V gene lost 3 bases and the J gene lost 4 bases, with 9 bases spanning the gap. Germline CDR1 and CDR2: SGHNT and YENEEA. The CDR3 runs 13 residues. Here the CDR3 DNA reads TGTGCCAGCAGCTTTTTAGGGGGCACTGAAGCTTTCTTT. Encoded protein: CASSFLGGTEAFF.

This clone showed up just a few times. The genes are TRBV6-1 and TRBJ2-7, with TRBD1 as a possible D gene (5 bases). Germline lookup yields CDR1 MNHNS and CDR2 SASEGT. The ends were cut back, 2 bases at V and 0 bases at J, with 11 bases in the middle. The CDR3 spans 15 residues. The CDR3 is CASSEQGLGSYEQYV. CDR3 nucleotide sequence: TGTGCCAGCAGTGAACAGGGTTTGGGCTCCTACGAGCAGTACGTC.

In nucleotides, the CDR3 is TGTGCCAGCAGTGATAGTGGGCAGGGGTATACGGATGAAAAACTGTTTTTT. Residues: CASSDSGQGYTDEKLFF. The chain is built from TRBV2 and TRBJ1-4, with TRBD1 as a possible D gene (6 bases). The germline V and J ends were trimmed by 3 bases and 6 bases, with 20 bases remaining between them. The CDR3 sequence is 17 residues long. The germline V gene has CDR1 SNHLY and CDR2 FYNNEI.

The chain recombines TRBV12-5 with TRBJ2-1; D possibly corresponds to TRBD2 (6 bases). Germline V gene sequence: CDR1 LGHNT, CDR2 FRNRAP. This CDR3 is 15 amino acids long. V lost 5 bases and J 0 bases, leaving 11 bases between the germline ends. CDR3 nucleotides: TGTGCTAGTGGTCCCGGGACTTACTCCTACAATGAGCAGTTCTTC. Amino acids: CASGPGTYSYNEQFF.

This chain connects TRBV4-1 to TRBJ2-7; TRBD2 agrees at 8 bases. The CDR3 consists of 15 residues. V lost 4 bases and J lost 1; bases outside the gene matches: 6. Germline CDR1 is MGHRA and CDR2 is YSYEKL. The CDR3: CASSLRSGSSYEQYF. In DNA, the CDR3 is TGCGCCAGCAGCCTAAGAAGCGGGAGTTCCTACGAGCAGTACTTC.

This chain uses TRBV3-1 (or the pseudogene TRBV3-2) with TRBJ2-7, with 12 bases identical to TRBD2. The length of the CDR3 is 18 residues. Trimming took 0 bases from V and 5 from J; bases not matched to a gene: 11. Germline lookup yields CDR1 LGHDT and CDR2 YNNKEL (reference sequence). CDR3 in DNA: TGTGCCAGCAGCCAAGAAGTTCTAGCGGGAGGGCCAGGGGACGAGCAGTACTTC. It specifies CASSQEVLAGGPGDEQYF.

This clone was seen once. The chain joins TRBV13 to TRBJ2-3; 8 bases are a match to TRBD2. Trimming cost V 5 bases and J 2 bases; bases outside gene matches: 9. Germline V gene data show CDR1 as PRHDT and CDR2 as FYEKMQ (reference sequence). CDR3 length: 16 amino acids. The CDR3 DNA reads TGTGCCAGCAGCAGAAGGCGGGAGGCTTTCACAGATACGCAGTATTTT. Its protein product is CASSRRREAFTDTQYF.

The chain employs TRBV7-9 and TRBJ2-2, with a weak D call TRBD2 (6 bases). From germline, CDR1 is SEHNR and CDR2 FQNEAQ (reference sequence). The CDR3 totals 15 residues. V was pared by 5 bases and J by 1 base, with 11 bases between. CDR3 amino acids: CASSSVGGNTGELFF. Here the CDR3 DNA reads TGTGCCAGCAGCAGTGTGGGGGGGAACACCGGGGAGCTGTTTTTT. Complete variable domain (other parts from reference TRBV7-9 and TRBJ2-2): DTGVSQNPRHKITKRGQNVTFRCDPISEHNRLYWYRQTLGQGPEFLTYFQNEAQLEKSRLLSDRFSAERPKGSFSTLEIQRTEQGDSAMYLCASSSVGGNTGELFFGEGSRLTVL.